This TCR beta chain is drawn from a study of beta chain features in type 1 diabetes. Study-wide context: Patients and healthy donors were similar in age, gender and cell yields. General study points: Patients with type 1 diabetes carried fewer insertions and had more deletions at their VDJ junctions. A greater similarity of naive, central memory and Treg TCRB repertoires was seen among patients than among healthy donors.

Researchers reported sorting CD4+ naive, central memory, regulatory and stem cell-like memory cells via CD45RO/CCR7/CD25/CD127/CD95/CD27. This clone was found a few times. Its target is unknown. Since all of the isolated RNA was reverse transcribed, expressed TCRB transcripts were what got sequenced. Clones were sequenced by immunoSEQ multiplex PCR, and TCRdb holds only the in-frame ones, with some missing. The sample has under 950,000 clones; 15% to 20% are singletons. The V gene's germline CDR1 is SGHRS and CDR2 YFSETQ. The V and J ends lost 0 bases and 5 bases respectively, with 12 bases between them. The CDR3 covers 15 residues.

This sequence originates from a woman aged 18-35 years in good health. The gene calls are TRBV5-1 and TRBJ2-1; TRBD1 is a possible D gene (6 bases). Sequencing input: naive CD4+ T cells from blood. For the CDR3, the DNA is TGCGCCAGCAGCTTGGTCGGGACACAAGACAATGAGCAGTTCTTC. Its translation: CASSLVGTQDNEQFF.